What follows are 17 T cell receptor beta chains derived from one specimen sequenced in a study of shared clonotypes between healthy human individuals. CD45RO-negative CD8 cells positively selected for CCR7 made up the naive population, which excluded terminally differentiated effector memory CD45RA+ cells. Method: immunoSEQ multiplex PCR; TCRdb's copy keeps in-frame clones and lacks some. Among about 820,000 clones, 80% to 95% were seen once, and the ten largest hold 24%. The specimen was naive CD8+ T cells sorted from blood. All receptors derive from a man aged 30-40 years in good health.

This clone has just a few counts. The J gene is TRBJ1-2, the V gene TRBV19; D is undetermined. Germline-derived CDR1 and CDR2 are LNHDA and SQIVND (reference sequence). V lost 7 bases to trimming and J lost 3 bases, with 15 bases between them. This CDR3 is 14 amino acids long. CDR3 in amino acids: CASTKLEGHYGYTF. CDR3 DNA: TGTGCCAGTACGAAGTTAGAGGGTCACTATGGCTACACCTTC.

Turning to this clone: Other DNA sequences in this specimen translate into the identical CDR3. This sequence joins TRBV6-5 and TRBJ2-3, with TRBD2 identical over 11 bases. The CDR3 length is 15 residues. From germline, CDR1 is MNHEY and CDR2 SVGAGI. J was trimmed by 3 bases and V by 5 bases; bases with no gene match: 4. The DNA of the CDR3 is TGTGCCAGCAGTCCTCTAGCGGGAGGTACAGATACGCAGTATTTT. Its translation: CASSPLAGGTDTQYF.

This rearrangement joins TRBV27 to TRBJ1-1; D unclear. The germline gives CDR1 MNHEY, CDR2 SMNVEV (reference sequence). Trimming pared 1 base from V and 1 base from J, leaving 7 bases between. The CDR3 spans 14 residues. CDR3 sequence reads: CASSLWRRNTEAFF. The CDR3 nucleotides read TGTGCCAGCAGTTTATGGAGGAGGAACACTGAAGCTTTCTTT.

The CDR3 DNA reads as TGTGCCAGCAGTTTAAGGTACTCCCGCTACGAGCAGTACTTC. This codes for CASSLRYSRYEQYF. The rearrangement joins TRBV28 to TRBJ2-7; D not certain. CDR3 length equals 14 residues. Trimming took off 2 bases at V and 3 bases at J, with 11 bases between the two ends. CDR1 and CDR2 (germline): MDHEN, SYDVKM.

The genes are TRBV2 and TRBJ2-7; possibly TRBD1 or TRBD2 for D (5 bases each). With 6 bases removed from V and 3 bases from J, the gap between germline ends came to 18 bases. The germline gives CDR1 SNHLY, CDR2 FYNNEI. CDR3 length: 15 residues. The CDR3 is CASSGEGETFYEQYF. The CDR3, as DNA: TGTGCCAGCAGCGGGGAAGGGGAAACCTTCTACGAGCAGTACTTC.

This clone was observed a few times. The chain uses TRBV27 and TRBJ2-5; a weak D match, TRBD1 (6 bases). The germline gives CDR1 MNHEY, CDR2 SMNVEV (reference sequence). The CDR3 runs to 11 residues. The ends were cut back, 5 bases at V and 5 bases at J, with 6 bases in the middle. The CDR3 sequence: CASSQGETQYF. CDR3 DNA sequence: TGTGCCAGCAGTCAGGGGGAGACCCAGTACTTC.

The V and J genes are TRBV5-4 and TRBJ2-7; TRBD2 matches at 10 bases. The CDR3 contains 14 residues. V dropped 3 bases and J dropped 3; count of bases not matched to a gene: 3. Germline V lookup: CDR1 SGHNT, CDR2 YYREEE (reference sequence). The CDR3 loop is CASSSGTSVYEQYF. In DNA, the CDR3 is TGTGCCAGCAGCTCCGGGACTAGCGTCTACGAGCAGTACTTC.

This clone occurred once. The chain uses TRBV30 and TRBJ1-2, with D uncertain. The CDR3 is 12 amino acids. V gave up 3 bases and J gave up 5 bases, with 10 bases separating them. Germline CDR1 and CDR2: GTSNPN and SVGIG (reference sequence). The CDR3 here is CAWSGSGYGYTF. The CDR3 DNA is TGTGCCTGGAGCGGGTCGGGGTATGGCTACACCTTC.

The gene calls are TRBV9 and TRBJ1-1, with D perhaps matching TRBD1 (6 bases). The germline gives CDR1 SGDLS, CDR2 YYNGEE. This CDR3 has 17 residues. V lost 0 bases and J lost 11, with 26 bases in between. The CDR3 bases are TGTGCCAGCAGCGTAGGTCCGCTAGCGGGAGGGCCTGGGGGCGCTTTCTTT. Amino acids: CASSVGPLAGGPGGAFF. The full variable domain, its missing parts supplied by reference TRBV9 and TRBJ1-1, is DSGVTQTPKHLITATGQRVTLRCSPRSGDLSVYWYQQSLDQGLQFLIQYYNGEERAKGNILERFSAQQFPDLHSELNLSSLELGDSALYFCASSVGPLAGGPGGAFFGQGTRLTVV.

This sequence joins TRBV2 and TRBJ1-5; TRBD1 agrees at 8 bases. J lost 4 bases, V lost 5 bases, and 7 bases had no gene match. CDR1 SNHLY and CDR2 FYNNEI come from the germline V gene. There are 15 residues in the CDR3. The CDR3 spells CASSPPDRVNQPQHF. CDR3 DNA: TGTGCCAGCAGTCCCCCGGACAGGGTAAATCAGCCCCAGCATTTT.

The chain employs TRBV9 and TRBJ2-1; 12 nucleotides agree with TRBD2. CDR3 size: 15 residues. V shed 4 bases and J 7 bases; nucleotides not matched to a gene: 6. Germline CDR1 reads SGDLS; CDR2 reads YYNGEE. The CDR3 DNA sequence: TGTGCCAGCAGCTTTACTAGCGGGAGGACAAATGAGCAGTTCTTC. Its protein product is CASSFTSGRTNEQFF. The full variable domain, rest sourced from reference TRBV9 and TRBJ2-1, is DSGVTQTPKHLITATGQRVTLRCSPRSGDLSVYWYQQSLDQGLQFLIQYYNGEERAKGNILERFSAQQFPDLHSELNLSSLELGDSALYFCASSFTSGRTNEQFFGPGTRLTVL.

This clone was counted only a few times. The chain couples TRBV28 to TRBJ1-2; 8 positions agree with TRBD1. The CDR3 consists of 13 residues. V lost 5 bases, J lost 5 bases, and 4 bases stayed unmatched. Germline assignment: CDR1 MDHEN and CDR2 SYDVKM. For the CDR3, the DNA is TGTGCCAGCAGTGGGACAGGAGCTTATGGCTACACCTTC. Amino acids: CASSGTGAYGYTF.

J is TRBJ2-3 and V is TRBV5-1, with 8 bases aligning to TRBD2. The germline gives CDR1 SGHRS, CDR2 YFSETQ. Trimming took 5 bases from V and 6 from J; bases not matched to a gene: 8. This CDR3 contains 14 residues. The CDR3 DNA reads as TGCGCCAGCAGGGTCTGGCGGGAGGAGGATACGCAGTATTTT. Translated: CASRVWREEDTQYF.

The V and J genes are TRBV2 and TRBJ2-2, with D perhaps matching TRBD1 or TRBD2 (6 bases each). V was clipped by 9 bases and J by 0 bases, with 17 bases between them. CDR1 and CDR2 (germline): SNHLY, FYNNEI. CDR3 length: 16 amino acids. Written as DNA, the CDR3 is TGTGCCAGTCGCGCCCGGGGGACAACGAACACCGGGGAGCTGTTTTTT. This encodes CASRARGTTNTGELFF. Full variable domain (missing parts from reference TRBV2 and TRBJ2-2): EPEVTQTPSHQVTQMGQEVILRCVPISNHLYFYWYRQILGQKVEFLVSFYNNEISEKSEIFDDQFSVERPDGSNFTLKIRSTKLEDSAMYFCASRARGTTNTGELFFGEGSRLTVL.

V usage is TRBV29-1 and J usage is TRBJ2-7, with TRBD2 matching 8 bases. The CDR3 length is 15 residues. CDR1 is SQVTM and CDR2 is ANQGSEA in the germline V gene. J gave up 3 bases and V 3 bases, and 10 bases lay outside the gene matches. CDR3 region: CSVELNREGNYEQYF. CDR3 DNA sequence: TGCAGCGTTGAGCTAAACCGGGAGGGTAACTACGAGCAGTACTTC.

Written as DNA, the CDR3 is TGTGCCAGCTCCCAGCGGATTTACACTGAAGCTTTCTTT. Its protein is CASSQRIYTEAFF. The chain recombines TRBV27 with TRBJ1-1; D unclear. This CDR3 region has 13 residues. Trimming shortened V by 8 bases and J by 3 bases, and 13 bases separated the two germline ends. CDR1 MNHEY and CDR2 SMNVEV come from the germline V gene (reference sequence).

The chain recombines TRBV10-3 with TRBJ2-1; 12 bases line up with TRBD2. The CDR3 length is 15 residues. Trimming at V came to 3 bases and at J to 7 bases, leaving 4 bases not matched to a gene. Germline CDR1 ENHRY, CDR2 SYGVKD. The CDR3 loop is CAISDGLAGSNEQFF. In DNA form, the CDR3 reads TGTGCCATCAGTGATGGACTAGCGGGATCTAATGAGCAGTTCTTC.